A selection of T cell receptor beta chains follows, all from one sample in a study of T cells in Graves' hyperthyroidism and ophthalmopathy. Each CDR3 protein is one row after TCRdb ran MiXCR on the multiplex PCR reads. The sample carries under 350,000 distinct CDR3 sequences, about 20% recorded once. Sample: blood. These receptors were taken from a woman between 50 and 59 years old with Graves' hyperthyroidism. Each CDR3 is given with its conserved first and last residue. Expanded clones get a size class; other rows say once, few or many, or leave the size out.

v_call	j_call	clone_size	cdr3_aa
TRBV12-3/TRBV12-4	TRBJ1-1	many	CASSLAAGTEAFF
TRBV20-1	TRBJ1-1	many	CSARELRPEAFF
TRBV18	TRBJ2-3	many	CASSPSPVNTQYF
TRBV6-1	TRBJ1-3	few	CASSLRDRGSGNTIYF
TRBV5-8	TRBJ2-7	few	CASSPRGLSSYEQYF
TRBV7-9	TRBJ1-1	many	CASSQLRTDEAFF
TRBV7-8	TRBJ2-1	many	CASSSRDRTRDEQFF
TRBV3-1	TRBJ1-5	many	CASSQDRNQPQHF
TRBV6-1	TRBJ2-3	-	CASTVGRWDTQYF
TRBV2	TRBJ1-2	many	CASSERDYYGYTF
TRBV27	TRBJ1-5	many	CASSLGLNQPQHF
TRBV20-1	TRBJ2-2	-	CSANRGGELFF
TRBV12-5	TRBJ2-1	many	CASGNGMGSGYNEQFF
TRBV6-1	TRBJ1-1	-	CASNDKGMGTEAFF
TRBV7-9	TRBJ1-2	-	CAGSFRGRAGYTF
TRBV6-1	TRBJ1-2	-	CASSEEGYTF
TRBV12-3/TRBV12-4	TRBJ1-5	many	CASSLAGNQPQHF
TRBV11-2	TRBJ2-7	many	CASSLELAGEVPSYEQYF
TRBV11-2	TRBJ2-1	many	CASSLEGATDEQFF
TRBV11-2	TRBJ2-2	-	CASSLDVAGNTGELFF
TRBV4-2	TRBJ2-5	few	CASSQVIGEGQETQYF
TRBV11-2	TRBJ2-3	many	CASSVIAGGADTQYF
TRBV20-1	TRBJ2-3	-	CSASGASGSTDTQYF
TRBV6-1	TRBJ2-3	-	CASEWTDTQYF
TRBV6-6	TRBJ1-5	few	CASSYMWSNQPQHF
TRBV12-3/TRBV12-4	TRBJ2-1	many	CASSFGSYNEQFF
TRBV3-1	TRBJ1-1	many	CASSQGGGSGEAFF
TRBV5-1	TRBJ2-7	-	CASSLALGGLNEQYF
TRBV14	TRBJ1-5	-	CASSQEWRGLSNQPQHF
TRBV2	TRBJ2-7	-	CASSLTISYEQYF
TRBV27	TRBJ2-2	few	CASTTFWGQVNTGELFF
TRBV5-1	TRBJ1-4	-	CASSTTGVKNEKLFF